The clone carrying this TCR beta chain was counted at least ten times. Its matching antigen is unknown. This record comes from a study of T cells in Graves' hyperthyroidism and ophthalmopathy. It was RNA transcripts that yielded the amplified TCR beta CDR3 regions. The HTBI set primed first-round TCR CDR3 RT-PCR. TCRdb re-called the multiplex PCR reads through MiXCR, storing one row per CDR3 protein. The data hold more than 450,000 distinct CDR3 sequences, with nearly 20% observed a single time. General study points: Also found in blood were most expanded thyroid clonotypes above 0.001. Ophthalmopathy and stable hyperthyroidism were separated by a 13 V-J model.

The CDR3 has 14 amino acids. Trimming took 6 bases from V and 3 from J, leaving 15 bases between them. The sequenced sample consisted of blood. This TCR was sampled from a middle-aged man with Graves' ophthalmopathy. V gene TRBV12-3 or TRBV12-4 combines with J gene TRBJ2-7, with a tentative D call TRBD2 (6 bases). The CDR3 DNA is TGTGCCAGCAGCCCCTCATGGAGGGACTACGAGCAGTACTTC. Translating it yields CASSPSWRDYEQYF.